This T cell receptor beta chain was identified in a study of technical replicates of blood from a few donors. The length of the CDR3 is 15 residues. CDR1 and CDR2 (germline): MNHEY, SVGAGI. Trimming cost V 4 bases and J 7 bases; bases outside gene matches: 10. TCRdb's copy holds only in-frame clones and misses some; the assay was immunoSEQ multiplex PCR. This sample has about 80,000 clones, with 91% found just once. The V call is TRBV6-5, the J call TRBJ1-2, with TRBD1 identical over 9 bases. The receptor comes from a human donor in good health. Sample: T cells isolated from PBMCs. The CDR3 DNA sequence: TGTGCCAGCAGTTTCATGATCGACAGGGGGTTTGGCTACACCTTC. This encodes CASSFMIDRGFGYTF.